The TCR beta chain described here comes from a study of T cell repertoires in cytomegalovirus infection. In its sample, this clonotype was seen a few times. What it binds is not known. The CDR3 carries no conserved terminal phenylalanine or tryptophan, so it likely arises from a read error. Via MiXCR, TCRdb re-called the reads, giving one row per CDR3 protein. This table has some 700,000 distinct CDR3 sequences, around a third appearing once. Germline values: CDR1 SGHTA, CDR2 FQGNSA. The CDR3 is 16 amino acids. The V gene lost 1 base and the J gene lost 7 bases, with 16 bases spanning the gap. This rearrangement joins TRBV7-2 to TRBJ1-4; D gene unclear. This TCR was recovered from a human donor in good health (CMV status not recorded). Some clones in this sample may be carry-over from other donors' samples. The source material was cultured PBMCs, sampled from culture after CMV antigen stimulation. The CDR3, as DNA: TGTGCCAGCAGCTTAGTCCCGGGAGGTGAGGGTGAAAAACTGTTTTTA. It codes for CASSLVPGGEGEKLFL.